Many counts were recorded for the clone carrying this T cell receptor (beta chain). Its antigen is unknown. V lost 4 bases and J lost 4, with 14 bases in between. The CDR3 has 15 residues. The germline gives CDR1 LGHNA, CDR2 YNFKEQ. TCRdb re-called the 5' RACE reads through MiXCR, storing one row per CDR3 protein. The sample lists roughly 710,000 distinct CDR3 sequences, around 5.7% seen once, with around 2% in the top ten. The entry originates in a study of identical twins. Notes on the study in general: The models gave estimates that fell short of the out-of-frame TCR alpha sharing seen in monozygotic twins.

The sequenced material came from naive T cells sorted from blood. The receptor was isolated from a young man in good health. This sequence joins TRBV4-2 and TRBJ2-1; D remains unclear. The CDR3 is CASSRPPLGYNEQFF. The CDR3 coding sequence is TGTGCCAGCAGCCGACCCCCTTTGGGGTACAATGAGCAGTTCTTC.